This T cell receptor (beta chain) was sequenced during a study of beta chain features in type 1 diabetes. For this clone: Its antigen is unidentified.

Study findings and constraints: Within the patient group, naive, central memory and Treg TCRB repertoires appeared more similar to each other than within healthy donors. Shortening that was moderate but significant affected the TCRB CDR3s of Type 1 diabetes patients in all four CD4+ subsets.

This CDR3 has 13 residues. V lost 6 bases, J lost 14 bases, and 20 bases lay in between. CDR1 WSHSY and CDR2 SAAADI come from the germline V gene. TCRB transcripts that were expressed got sequenced, as all of the isolated RNA had been reverse transcribed. Measured with immunoSEQ multiplex PCR; TCRdb has only the in-frame clones, and not every one. The sample holds about 930,000 clones, 15% to 20% seen once. A heparinised blood draw that averaged around 100 mL was obtained once from each donor. Markers CD45RO/CCR7/CD25/CD127/CD95/CD27 served to sort CD4+ naive, central memory, regulatory and stem cell-like memory cells.

V and J are TRBV10-2 and TRBJ2-4; D perhaps matches TRBD2 (6 bases). The sequenced sample consisted of naive CD4+ T cells from blood. The sequence was obtained from a woman younger than 30 in good health. The CDR3 nucleotides read TGCGCCAGCAGACTTGAGACCGGGACTCCAGAGTACTTC. This translates into CASRLETGTPEYF.